This T cell receptor (beta chain) was recorded in a study of blood T cell repertoires in COVID-19. As for the study in general: COVID-19 samples collected from the United States, Italy and Spain covered acute and convalescent phases.

Donors were grouped by their self-reported clinical history. The data were produced by immunoSEQ multiplex PCR, yet TCRdb's version contains in-frame clones alone and is incomplete. The data contain about 280,000 clones, nearly 90% of them singletons. This receptor was obtained from a woman between 18 and 29 years old with acute COVID-19. The sequencing input was PBMCs or T cells enriched from blood (not recorded which).

CDR3: CASSTGGVNQPQHF. Here the CDR3 DNA reads TGTGCCAGCAGCACAGGAGGGGTCAATCAGCCCCAGCATTTT. V and J are TRBV7-9 and TRBJ1-5; perhaps TRBD1 as D (5 bases). This CDR3 contains 14 residues. Looked up from germline, CDR1 is SEHNR and CDR2 is FQNEAQ (reference sequence). V gave up 5 bases and J gave up 3 bases, with 11 bases separating them.